This paragraph covers one T cell receptor (beta chain) sequence. The data stem from a study of blood T cell repertoires in COVID-19. In the study overall: Nucleic acid was either cDNA or gDNA, and it came from T cells, B-cell-depleted T cells, or PBMCs.

Sequencing used immunoSEQ multiplex PCR; TCRdb keeps in-frame clones, though not all of them. The sample shows some 310,000 clones, around 90% of them seen only once. The sequenced sample consisted of peripheral blood. This TCR came from a woman between 35 and 50 years old with COVID-19, enrolled during active disease.

The CDR3 nucleotides read TGTGCCAGCAGCAAGACAGAAGATCAGCCCCAGCATTTT. Protein product: CASSKTEDQPQHF. The chain combines TRBV12-3 or TRBV12-4 with TRBJ1-5; possible D gene TRBD1, 5 bases. The CDR3 consists of 13 residues. V was clipped by 6 bases and J by 5 bases, with 11 bases between them.